This T cell receptor (beta chain) was obtained from a study of tumor-infiltrating lymphocytes in primary liver carcinoma. About the study: Among the tumors, stages were T1-T3 N0M0 and sizes roughly 4 to 10 cm.

Findings and limits, study-wide: Blood's top-250-clone fraction was significantly lower than that of tumors (p = 0.039).

It was from roughly 20-30 mg of unsorted bulk tissue that RNA and DNA were co-extracted. These patients lived with chronic HBV infection and had never been treated. Making TCR beta cDNA involved around 520 ng total RNA and a constant-region primer. Slightly modified ARM-PCR with three nested multiplex PCR rounds yielded TCR beta libraries. In the first two PCR rounds, TRBV1-TRBV30 forward primers were paired with a C-beta reverse primer, and each round lasted roughly 9 cycles. TCRdb itself ran the multiplex PCR reads through MiXCR, one entry per CDR3 protein. This table has approximately 45,000 distinct CDR3 sequences, about 75% appearing once. CDR3 length: 22 residues. V dropped 2 bases and J dropped 3 bases, with 35 bases sitting between them. Germline CDR1 reads WNHNN; CDR2 reads SYGVQD (reference sequence). This clonotype was recorded many times. Its antigen is not identified.

The origin of this receptor is a woman in her thirties with primary liver carcinoma and hepatitis B virus infection. Sequencing was performed on tumor-adjacent normal liver tissue. J is TRBJ2-7 and V is TRBV10-1; TRBD1 might be the D (6 bases). CDR3 nucleotides: TGCGCCAGCAGTGAGGGATTTGGTCAGGTGAACAGACGGACAGATGGGGGCTACGAGCAGTACTTC. This sequence encodes CASSEGFGQVNRRTDGGYEQYF.